This TCR beta chain was obtained from a study of T-cell memory formation after mild COVID-19. Study in general: For the most part, TCR clusters were specific to one donor. Findings and caveats of the study: Pre-infection memory contained some responding clones, which suggested that cross-reactive memory had joined. Clones shrinking between day 15 and 85 showed a balanced CD4/CD8 split, and those that grew later tilted toward CD4+. The CD4+ clones that contracted clustered mainly within CM and EM, and the CD8+ clones concentrated in EMRA.

TCRdb fed the 5' RACE reads into MiXCR, producing one record per CDR3 protein. The sample includes hundreds of thousands of distinct CDR3 sequences, around 20% seen only once; the top ten take around 9.2%. Only a few counts were recorded for this clonotype. Its antigen remains unknown. The clonotype comes from an adult woman who had mild COVID-19 (a few samples of this study predate the infection). Cell type and time point are not known. Sequencing input: PBMCs or a T cell subset sorted from them (not recorded which).

CDR3 sequence reads: CASSPTYSVQATLNTEAFF. The CDR3 DNA sequence: TGCGCCAGCAGCCCGACGTATTCCGTACAGGCGACGCTGAACACTGAAGCTTTCTTT. The genes are TRBV4-1 and TRBJ1-1, with D tentatively TRBD1 (5 bases). V was shortened by 4 bases and J by 0 bases, with 24 bases between the two germline ends. Germline lookup yields CDR1 MGHRA and CDR2 YSYEKL. The CDR3 extends over 19 amino acids.